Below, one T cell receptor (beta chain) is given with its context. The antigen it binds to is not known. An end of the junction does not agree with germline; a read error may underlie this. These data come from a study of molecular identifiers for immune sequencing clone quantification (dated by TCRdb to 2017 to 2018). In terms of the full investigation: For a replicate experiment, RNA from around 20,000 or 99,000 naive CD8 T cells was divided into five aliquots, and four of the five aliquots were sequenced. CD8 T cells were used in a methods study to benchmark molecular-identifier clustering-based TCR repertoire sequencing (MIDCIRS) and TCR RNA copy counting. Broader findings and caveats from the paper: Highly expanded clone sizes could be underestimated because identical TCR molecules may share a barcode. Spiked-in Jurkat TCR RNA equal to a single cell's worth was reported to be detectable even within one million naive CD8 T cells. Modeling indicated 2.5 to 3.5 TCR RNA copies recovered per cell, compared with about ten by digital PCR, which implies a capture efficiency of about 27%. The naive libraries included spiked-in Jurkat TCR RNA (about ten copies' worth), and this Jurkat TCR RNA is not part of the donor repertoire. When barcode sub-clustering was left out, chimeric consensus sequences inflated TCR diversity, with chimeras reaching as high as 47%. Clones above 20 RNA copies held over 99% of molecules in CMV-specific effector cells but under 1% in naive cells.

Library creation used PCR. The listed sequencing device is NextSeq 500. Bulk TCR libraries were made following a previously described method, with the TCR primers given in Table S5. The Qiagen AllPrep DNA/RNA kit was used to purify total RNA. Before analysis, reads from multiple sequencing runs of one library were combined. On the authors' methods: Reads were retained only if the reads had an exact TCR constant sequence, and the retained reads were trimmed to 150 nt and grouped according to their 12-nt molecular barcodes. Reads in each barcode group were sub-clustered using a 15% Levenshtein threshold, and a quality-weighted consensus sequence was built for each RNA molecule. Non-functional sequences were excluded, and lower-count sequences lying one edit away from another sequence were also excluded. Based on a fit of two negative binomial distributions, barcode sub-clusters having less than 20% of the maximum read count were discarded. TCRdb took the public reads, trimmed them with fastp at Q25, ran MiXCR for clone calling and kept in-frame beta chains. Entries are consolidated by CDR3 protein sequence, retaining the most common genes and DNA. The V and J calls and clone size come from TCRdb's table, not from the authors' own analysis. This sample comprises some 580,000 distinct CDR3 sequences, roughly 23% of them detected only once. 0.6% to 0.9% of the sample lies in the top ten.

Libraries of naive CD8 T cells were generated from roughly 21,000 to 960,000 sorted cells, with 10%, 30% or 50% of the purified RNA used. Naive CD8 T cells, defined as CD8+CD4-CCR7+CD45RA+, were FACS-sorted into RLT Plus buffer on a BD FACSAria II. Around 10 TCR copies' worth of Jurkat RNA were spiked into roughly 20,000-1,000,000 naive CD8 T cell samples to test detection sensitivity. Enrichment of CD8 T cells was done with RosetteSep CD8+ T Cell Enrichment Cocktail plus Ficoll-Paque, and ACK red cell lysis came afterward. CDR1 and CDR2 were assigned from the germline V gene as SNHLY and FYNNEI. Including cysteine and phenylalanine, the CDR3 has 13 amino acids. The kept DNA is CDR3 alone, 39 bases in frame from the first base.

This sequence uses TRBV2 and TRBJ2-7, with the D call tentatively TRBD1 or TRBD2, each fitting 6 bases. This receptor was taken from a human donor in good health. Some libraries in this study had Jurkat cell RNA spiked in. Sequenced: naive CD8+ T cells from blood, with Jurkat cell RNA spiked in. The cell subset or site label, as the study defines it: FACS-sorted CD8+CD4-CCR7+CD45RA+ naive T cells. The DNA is TGTGCCGGCAGTGAGTCGGGGGCCGACGAGCAGTACTTC. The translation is CAGSESGADEQYF.